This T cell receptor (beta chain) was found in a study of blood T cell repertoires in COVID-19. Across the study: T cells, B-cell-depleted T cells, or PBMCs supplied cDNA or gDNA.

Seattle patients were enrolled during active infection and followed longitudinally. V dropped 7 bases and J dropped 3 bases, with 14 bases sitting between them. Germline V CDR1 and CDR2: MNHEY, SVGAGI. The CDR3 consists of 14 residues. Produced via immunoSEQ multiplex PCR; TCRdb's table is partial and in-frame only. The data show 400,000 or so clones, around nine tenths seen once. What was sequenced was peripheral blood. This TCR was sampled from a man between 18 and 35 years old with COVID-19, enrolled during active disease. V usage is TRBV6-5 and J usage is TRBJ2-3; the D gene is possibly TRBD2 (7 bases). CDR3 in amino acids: CASNIGGATDTQYF. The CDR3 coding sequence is TGTGCCAGCAATATAGGGGGGGCAACAGATACGCAGTATTTT.